Listed here are 18 T cell receptor beta chains from one sample, sequenced in a study of T cell clones after liver transplantation. Some clones are missing from TCRdb's copy, which holds only in-frame ones; the method was immunoSEQ multiplex PCR. Of just under 60,000 clones listed, less than 85% were seen once; the top ten hold 2.8%. Sequencing was performed on CD4+ T cells from blood, taken at the approximately 16-month timepoint. All receptors come from a human patient who received a liver transplant. The graft donor may be the source of some T cells.

The rearrangement joins TRBV5-1 to TRBJ2-3; D remains ambiguous. V shed 2 bases and J shed 2 bases, with 12 bases lying between them. This CDR3 has 15 amino acids. Germline CDR1 is SGHRS and CDR2 is YFSETQ. The CDR3 nucleotides read TGCGCCAGCAGCTTTTATTCAGTCCCCACAGATACGCAGTATTTT. Its translation is CASSFYSVPTDTQYF. The whole variable domain, remainder taken from reference TRBV5-1 and TRBJ2-3, is KAGVTQTPRYLIKTRGQQVTLSCSPISGHRSVSWYQQTPGQGLQFLFEYFSETQRNKGNFPGRFSGRQFSNSRSEMNVSTLELGDSALYLCASSFYSVPTDTQYFGPGTRLTVL.

The chain uses TRBV5-6 and TRBJ2-5, with D possibly called TRBD1 or TRBD2 (7 bases each). The germline V and J ends were trimmed by 1 base and 0 bases, with 16 bases remaining between them. The CDR3 totals 17 residues. Germline values: CDR1 SGHDT, CDR2 YYEEEE. DNA of the CDR3: TGTGCCAGCAGCTTGAGACAGGGAGGGAGATACCAAGAGACCCAGTACTTC. The encoded protein is CASSLRQGGRYQETQYF.

This chain connects TRBV25-1 to TRBJ1-4; D remains unclear. CDR3 length equals 14 residues. Trimming cost V 1 base and J 8 bases, with 11 bases left between them. Germline loops: CDR1 MGHDK, CDR2 SYGVNS. CDR3 coding DNA: TGTGCCAGCAGTGAATCTGCTTCGGAGGAAAAACTGTTTTTT. Protein sequence: CASSESASEEKLFF.

The V call is TRBV6-5, the J call TRBJ1-2; TRBD1 matches at 7 bases. The CDR3 is 15 residues long. Trimming took 0 bases from V and 4 from J; bases not matched to a gene: 5. Looked up from germline, CDR1 is MNHEY and CDR2 is SVGAGI. CDR3 protein: CASSYSRQGGYGYTF. The DNA of the CDR3 is TGTGCCAGCAGTTACTCAAGACAGGGTGGCTATGGCTACACCTTC.

The rearrangement uses TRBV15 and TRBJ2-5, with 9 bases aligning to TRBD2. Trimming at V came to 3 bases and at J to 1 base, leaving 3 bases not matched to a gene. Germline values: CDR1 LNHNV, CDR2 YYDKDF (reference sequence). This CDR3 region has 15 residues. For the CDR3, the DNA is TGTGCCACCAGCAGGGGGCGGGGGGGCCAAGAGACCCAGTACTTC. This sequence encodes CATSRGRGGQETQYF.

The V and J genes are TRBV19 and TRBJ2-1; 11 nucleotides align to TRBD2. CDR1 LNHDA and CDR2 SQIVND come from the germline V gene (reference sequence). V lost 2 bases to trimming and J lost 4 bases; unmatched junction nucleotides: 1. The CDR3 loop spans 15 amino acids. For the CDR3, the DNA is TGTGCCAGTAGTATAACTAGCGGGAGATACAATGAGCAGTTCTTC. This translates into CASSITSGRYNEQFF.

V gene TRBV10-3 combines with J gene TRBJ2-7; a possible D gene is TRBD1 (6 bases). The CDR3 runs 13 residues. V lost 8 bases and J lost 5, with 16 bases in between. From germline, CDR1 is ENHRY and CDR2 SYGVKD. The CDR3 coding sequence is TGTGCCATCTCGGTACAGGGCTTCAACGAGCAGTACGTC. This translates into CAISVQGFNEQYV.

V gene TRBV6-1 combines with J gene TRBJ2-7; TRBD1 matches at 10 bases. CDR3 size: 14 residues. Germline trimming cut 4 bases from V and 4 bases from J; bases unmatched to any gene: 4. Per the germline V gene, CDR1 is MNHNS and CDR2 is SASEGT. CDR3 DNA: TGTGCCAGCAGTGGAAGGGACAGGGGATACGAGCAGTACTTC. This translates into CASSGRDRGYEQYF.

This clone was recorded many times. This sequence joins TRBV7-2 and TRBJ1-2; D call uncertain. The CDR3 totals 14 residues. Looked up from germline, CDR1 is SGHTA and CDR2 is FQGNSA. V was shortened by 5 bases and J by 2 bases, with 12 bases between the two germline ends. The CDR3 DNA reads TGTGCCAGCAGCGATTACCAGCTCAACTATGGCTACACCTTC. The encoded protein is CASSDYQLNYGYTF.

The rearrangement uses TRBV5-1 and TRBJ1-1, with 9 bases fitting TRBD1. V was clipped by 3 bases and J by 3 bases; unmatched bases: 9. The CDR3 length is 16 residues. Germline V gene sequence: CDR1 SGHRS, CDR2 YFSETQ. CDR3 sequence reads: CASSSTAGTGYTEAFF. The CDR3 nucleotides are TGCGCCAGCAGCTCCACGGCGGGGACAGGGTACACTGAAGCTTTCTTT. Full variable domain (outside the CDR3, taken from reference TRBV5-1 and TRBJ1-1): KAGVTQTPRYLIKTRGQQVTLSCSPISGHRSVSWYQQTPGQGLQFLFEYFSETQRNKGNFPGRFSGRQFSNSRSEMNVSTLELGDSALYLCASSSTAGTGYTEAFFGQGTRLTVV.

The chain couples TRBV6-6 to TRBJ2-1, with TRBD2 matching over 7 bases. The CDR3 sequence is 14 residues long. Germline CDR1 reads MNHNY; CDR2 reads SVGAGI (reference sequence). With 7 bases clipped from V and 12 bases from J, the junction kept 15 bases outside the gene matches. The CDR3 loop is CASTQISATGGQFF. CDR3 coding DNA: TGTGCCAGCACCCAAATCAGTGCAACGGGGGGGCAGTTCTTC.

The chain links TRBV19 to TRBJ1-6; TRBD1 might be the D (6 bases). The V gene's germline CDR1 is LNHDA and CDR2 SQIVND (reference sequence). V lost 5 bases, J lost 10 bases, and 18 bases lay in between. CDR3 length: 15 residues. DNA of the CDR3: TGTGCCAGTAGTCCACAACAGGGAGATGGATCACCCCTCCACTTT. This encodes CASSPQQGDGSPLHF.

There are a few counts of this clone. The chain carries TRBV5-5 and TRBJ1-4; TRBD1 agrees at 7 bases. J lost 7 bases, V lost 5 bases, and 11 bases had no gene match. The germline V gene has CDR1 SGHKS and CDR2 YYEKEE (reference sequence). The CDR3 loop spans 15 amino acids. The CDR3 loop reads CASRGEGTALEKLFF. The CDR3 nucleotides are TGTGCCAGCAGAGGAGAAGGGACAGCTCTTGAAAAACTGTTTTTT.

The rearrangement uses TRBV29-1 and TRBJ1-2; D might be TRBD1 (5 bases). The germline gives CDR1 SQVTM, CDR2 ANQGSEA. V lost 1 base and J lost 4, with 10 bases in between. This CDR3 is built from 13 residues. The CDR3 DNA reads as TGCAGCGTTGAAGTCGACAGAACCTATGGCTACACCTTC. It codes for CSVEVDRTYGYTF. Complete variable domain (other parts from reference TRBV29-1 and TRBJ1-2): SAVISQKPSRDICQRGTSLTIQCQVDSQVTMMFWYRQQPGQSLTLIATANQGSEATYESGFVIDKFPISRPNLTFSTLTVSNMSPEDSSIYLCSVEVDRTYGYTFGSGTRLTVV.

This sequence joins TRBV9 and TRBJ2-2; D not resolved. Germline CDR1 reads SGDLS; CDR2 reads YYNGEE. The CDR3 has 14 residues. The germline V and J ends were trimmed by 3 bases and 5 bases, with 11 bases remaining between them. The CDR3 sequence: CASSEGVPTGELFF. In nucleotides, the CDR3 is TGTGCCAGCAGCGAGGGTGTTCCGACCGGGGAGCTGTTTTTT.

The table lists this clone with a few counts. V usage is TRBV7-9 and J usage is TRBJ2-1; D may be TRBD2 (6 bases). The CDR3 length is 16 residues. Between the trimmed V and J ends, which lost 5 bases and 2 bases, there was a span of 16 bases. From germline, CDR1 is SEHNR and CDR2 FQNEAQ (reference sequence). Written as DNA, the CDR3 is TGTGCCAGCAGCCCCCGTGGAGGGAGAACCTACAATGAGCAGTTCTTC. Residues: CASSPRGGRTYNEQFF.

V usage is TRBV27 and J usage is TRBJ2-7; perhaps TRBD1 as D (5 bases). Trimming removed 5 bases at V and 2 bases at J, with 10 bases between. Germline values: CDR1 MNHEY, CDR2 SMNVEV (reference sequence). There are 13 residues in the CDR3. The CDR3 loop reads CASSPTGPYEQYF. The CDR3 DNA follows: TGTGCCAGCAGTCCAACAGGTCCCTACGAGCAGTACTTC.

V usage is TRBV28 and J usage is TRBJ1-2, with 7 nucleotides matching TRBD1. The trim removed 6 bases at V and 3 bases at J, leaving 7 bases unmatched. The CDR3 covers 14 residues. Per the germline V gene, CDR1 is MDHEN and CDR2 is SYDVKM. CDR3 in DNA: TGTGCCAGCAGCTTCATAGACAGGGACTATGGCTACACCTTC. This gives the protein CASSFIDRDYGYTF.